This T cell receptor (beta chain) was identified in a study of sequential checkpoint blockade in melanoma. Study summary: Roughly 20 patients had tumor biopsies before treatment and at week 13.

Details on this clone: The antigen is unknown.

Treatment noted: randomized to nivolumab then ipilimumab (arm A) or the reverse (arm B). Patients had received no earlier DNA-damaging chemotherapy. General study results and limits: Response in arm A was associated with pretreatment TIL clonality. T-cell fraction and clonality followed PD-L1 and CD8+ counts, not mutational load.

V dropped 0 bases and J dropped 6; count of bases not matched to a gene: 7. Germline assignment: CDR1 WSHSY and CDR2 SAAADI. The CDR3 covers 15 residues. This table comes from immunoSEQ multiplex PCR, and its TCRdb copy is limited to in-frame clones, with some not included. The sample holds about 4,000 clones, roughly 35% seen once. The rearrangement links TRBV10-2 to TRBJ1-2; 7 positions agree with TRBD1. Material: tumor tissue (inferred from file names), obtained from a patient given nivolumab and ipilimumab in sequence. The receptor comes from a human donor with melanoma. The CDR3: CASSESRGDSHGYTF. CDR3 in DNA: TGCGCCAGCAGTGAGTCGAGAGGGGACAGCCATGGCTACACCTTC.